This T cell receptor beta chain was identified during a study of CD8 T cells in Susac syndrome. About the research overall: Among sequenced Susac syndrome patients, about six had active disease and fewer than ten were in remission. Broader study findings: Clonal expansion did not appear in Susac syndrome CD4+ T cell repertoires.

Through negative isolation, CD4+ and CD8+ T cells were obtained, while TEMRA cells were enriched using FACS. Random-hexamer reverse transcription was applied to roughly 0.5 to 1 ug RNA. An immunoSEQ multiplex PCR amplified TCR beta CDR3 over 54 Vbeta and 13 Jbeta. TCRdb re-analysed the immunoSEQ multiplex PCR reads in MiXCR, keeping a single row per CDR3 protein. The sample shows under 250,000 distinct CDR3 sequences, approximately 94% of them seen only once. Trimming pared 0 bases from V and 2 bases from J, leaving 8 bases between. Germline CDR1 DFQATT, CDR2 SNEGSKA (reference sequence). The CDR3 runs 13 residues. Concerning this clonotype: Its antigen is unknown.

The sample taken for sequencing was CD4+ T cells from PBMCs. The chain carries TRBV20-1 and TRBJ2-7; no firm D call. The TCR originated in a human donor with Susac syndrome. CDR3 residues: CSARERPTYEQYF. The CDR3, as DNA: TGCAGTGCTAGAGAGCGGCCGACCTACGAGCAGTACTTC.